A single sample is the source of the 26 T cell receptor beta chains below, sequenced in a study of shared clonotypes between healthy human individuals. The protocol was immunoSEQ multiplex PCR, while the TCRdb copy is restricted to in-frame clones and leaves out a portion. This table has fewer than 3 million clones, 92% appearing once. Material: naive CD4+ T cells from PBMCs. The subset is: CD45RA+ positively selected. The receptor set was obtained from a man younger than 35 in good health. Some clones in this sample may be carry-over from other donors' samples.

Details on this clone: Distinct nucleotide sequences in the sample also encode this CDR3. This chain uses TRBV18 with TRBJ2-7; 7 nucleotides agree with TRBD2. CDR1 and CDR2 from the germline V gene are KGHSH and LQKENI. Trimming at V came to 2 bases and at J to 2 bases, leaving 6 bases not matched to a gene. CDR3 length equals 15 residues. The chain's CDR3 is CASSPVASGAYEQYF. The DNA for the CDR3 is TGTGCCAGCTCACCAGTCGCTAGCGGAGCCTACGAGCAGTACTTC. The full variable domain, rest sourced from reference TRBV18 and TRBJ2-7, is NAGVMQNPRHLVRRRGQEARLRCSPMKGHSHVYWYRQLPEEGLKFMVYLQKENIIDESGMPKERFSAEFPKEGPSILRIQQVVRGDSAAYFCASSPVASGAYEQYFGPGTRLTVT.

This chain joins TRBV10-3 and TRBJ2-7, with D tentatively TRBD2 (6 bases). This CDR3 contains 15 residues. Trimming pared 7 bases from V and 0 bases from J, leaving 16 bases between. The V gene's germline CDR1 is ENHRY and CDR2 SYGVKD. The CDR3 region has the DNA TGTGCCATCAACCGGGACTTCTCTAGCTCCTACGAGCAGTACTTC. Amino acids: CAINRDFSSSYEQYF.

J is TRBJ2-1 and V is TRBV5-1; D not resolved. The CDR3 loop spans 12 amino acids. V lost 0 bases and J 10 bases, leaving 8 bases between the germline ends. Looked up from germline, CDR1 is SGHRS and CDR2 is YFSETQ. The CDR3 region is CASSLAFREQFF. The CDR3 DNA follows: TGCGCCAGCAGCTTGGCCTTTAGAGAGCAGTTCTTC.

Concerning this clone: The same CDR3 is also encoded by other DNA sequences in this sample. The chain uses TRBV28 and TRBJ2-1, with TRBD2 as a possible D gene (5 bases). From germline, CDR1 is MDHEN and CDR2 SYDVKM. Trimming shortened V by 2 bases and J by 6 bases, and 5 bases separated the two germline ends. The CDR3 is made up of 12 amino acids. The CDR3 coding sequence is TGTGCCAGCAGTTTAGCGGGCAATGAGCAGTTCTTC. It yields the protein CASSLAGNEQFF. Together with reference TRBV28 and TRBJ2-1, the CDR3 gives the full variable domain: DVKVTQSSRYLVKRTGEKVFLECVQDMDHENMFWYRQDPGLGLRLIYFSYDVKMKEKGDIPEGYSVSREKKERFSLILESASTNQTSMYLCASSLAGNEQFFGPGTRLTVL.

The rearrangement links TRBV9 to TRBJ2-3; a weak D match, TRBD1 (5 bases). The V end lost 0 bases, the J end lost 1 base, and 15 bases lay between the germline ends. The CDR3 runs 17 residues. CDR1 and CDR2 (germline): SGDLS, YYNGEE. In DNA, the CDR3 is TGTGCCAGCAGCGTAGCTCCCCAGGGCGGTGGCACAGATACGCAGTATTTT. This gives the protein CASSVAPQGGGTDTQYF.

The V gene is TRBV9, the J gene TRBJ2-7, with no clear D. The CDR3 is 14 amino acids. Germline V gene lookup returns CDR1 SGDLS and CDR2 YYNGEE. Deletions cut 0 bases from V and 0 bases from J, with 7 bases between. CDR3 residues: CASSVEVISYEQYF. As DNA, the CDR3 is TGTGCCAGCAGCGTAGAGGTCATCTCCTACGAGCAGTACTTC.

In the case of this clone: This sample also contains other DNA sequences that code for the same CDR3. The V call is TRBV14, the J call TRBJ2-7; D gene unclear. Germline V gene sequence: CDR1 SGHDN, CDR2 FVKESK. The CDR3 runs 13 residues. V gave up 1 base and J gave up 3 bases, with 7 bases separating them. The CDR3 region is CASSQGLLYEQYF. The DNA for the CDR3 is TGTGCCAGCAGCCAAGGCCTTCTCTACGAGCAGTACTTC. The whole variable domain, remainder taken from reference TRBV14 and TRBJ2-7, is EAGVTQFPSHSVIEKGQTVTLRCDPISGHDNLYWYRRVMGKEIKFLLHFVKESKQDESGMPNNRFLAERTGGTYSTLKVQPAELEDSGVYFCASSQGLLYEQYFGPGTRLTVT.

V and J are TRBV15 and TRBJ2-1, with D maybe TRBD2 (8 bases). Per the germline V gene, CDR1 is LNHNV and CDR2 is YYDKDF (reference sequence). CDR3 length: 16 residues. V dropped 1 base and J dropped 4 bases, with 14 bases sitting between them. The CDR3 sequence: CATSRGGGGRYNEQFF. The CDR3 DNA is TGTGCCACCAGCAGAGGAGGGGGCGGGAGGTACAATGAGCAGTTCTTC.

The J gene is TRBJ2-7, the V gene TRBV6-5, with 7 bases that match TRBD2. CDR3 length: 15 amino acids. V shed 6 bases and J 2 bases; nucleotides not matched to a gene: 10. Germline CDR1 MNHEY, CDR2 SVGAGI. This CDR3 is CASRRERDHPYEQYF. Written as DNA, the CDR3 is TGTGCCAGCAGGAGAGAGCGGGACCACCCCTACGAGCAGTACTTC.

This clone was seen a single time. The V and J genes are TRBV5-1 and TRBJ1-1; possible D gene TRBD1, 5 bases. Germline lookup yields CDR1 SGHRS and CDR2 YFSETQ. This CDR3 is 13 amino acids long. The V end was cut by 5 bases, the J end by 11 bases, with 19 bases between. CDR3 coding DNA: TGCGCCAGCAGTATTGGACAATCGCAAGCGGCTTTCTTT. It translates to CASSIGQSQAAFF.

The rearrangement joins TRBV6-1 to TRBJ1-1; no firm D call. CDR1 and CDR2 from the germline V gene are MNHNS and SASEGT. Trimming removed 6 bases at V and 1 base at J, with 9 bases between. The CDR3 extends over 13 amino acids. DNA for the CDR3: TGTGCCAGCAGAGAGGACGGGAACACTGAAGCTTTCTTT. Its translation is CASREDGNTEAFF.

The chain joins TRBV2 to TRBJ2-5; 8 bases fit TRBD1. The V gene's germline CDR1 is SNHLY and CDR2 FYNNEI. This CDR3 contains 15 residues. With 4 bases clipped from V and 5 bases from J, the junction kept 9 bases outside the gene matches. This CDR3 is CASSANGQGVETQYF. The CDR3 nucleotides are TGTGCCAGCAGTGCAAACGGACAGGGAGTGGAGACCCAGTACTTC.

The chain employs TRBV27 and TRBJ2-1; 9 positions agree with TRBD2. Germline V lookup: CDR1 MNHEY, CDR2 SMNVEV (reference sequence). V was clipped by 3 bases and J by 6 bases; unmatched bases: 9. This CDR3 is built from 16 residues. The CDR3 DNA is TGTGCCAGCAGTTTTTTGATAGCGGGAGTCCCCAATGAGCAGTTCTTC. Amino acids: CASSFLIAGVPNEQFF.

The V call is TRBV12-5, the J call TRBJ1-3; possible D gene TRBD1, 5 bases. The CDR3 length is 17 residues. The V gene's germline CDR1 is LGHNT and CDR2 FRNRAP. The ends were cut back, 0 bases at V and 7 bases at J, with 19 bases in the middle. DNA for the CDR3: TGTGCTAGTGGTTTGGTAGATTCCGGGGCAGAACTGAACACCATATATTTT. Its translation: CASGLVDSGAELNTIYF.

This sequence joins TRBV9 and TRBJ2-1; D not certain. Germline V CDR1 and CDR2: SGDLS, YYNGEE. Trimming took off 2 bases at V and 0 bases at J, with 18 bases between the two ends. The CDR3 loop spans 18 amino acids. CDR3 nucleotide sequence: TGTGCCAGCAGCGTCGACGTTGGGCCAACCTTCTCCTACAATGAGCAGTTCTTC. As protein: CASSVDVGPTFSYNEQFF.

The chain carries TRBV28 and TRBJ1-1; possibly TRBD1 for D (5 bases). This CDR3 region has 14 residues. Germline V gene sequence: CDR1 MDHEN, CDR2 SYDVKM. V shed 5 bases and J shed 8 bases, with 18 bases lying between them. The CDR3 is CASSPPGGAREAFF. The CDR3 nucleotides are TGTGCCAGCAGTCCCCCCGGCGGGGCACGCGAAGCTTTCTTT.

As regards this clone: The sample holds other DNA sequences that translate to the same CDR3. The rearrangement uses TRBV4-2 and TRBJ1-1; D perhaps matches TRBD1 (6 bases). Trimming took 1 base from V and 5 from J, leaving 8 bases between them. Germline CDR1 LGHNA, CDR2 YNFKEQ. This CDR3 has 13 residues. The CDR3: CASSQVRGTEAFF. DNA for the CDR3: TGTGCCAGCAGCCAAGTCAGGGGAACTGAAGCTTTCTTT.

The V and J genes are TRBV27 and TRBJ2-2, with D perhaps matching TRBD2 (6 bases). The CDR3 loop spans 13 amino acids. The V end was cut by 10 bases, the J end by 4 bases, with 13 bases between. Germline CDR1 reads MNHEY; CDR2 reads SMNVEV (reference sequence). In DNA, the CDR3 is TGTGCCACCAGACTAGTGGGCACCGGGGAGCTGTTTTTT. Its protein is CATRLVGTGELFF.

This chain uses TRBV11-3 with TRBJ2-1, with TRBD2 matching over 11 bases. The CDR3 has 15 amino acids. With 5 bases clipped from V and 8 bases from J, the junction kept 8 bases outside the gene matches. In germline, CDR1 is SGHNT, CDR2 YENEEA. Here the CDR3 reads CASSKTSGSGYEQFF. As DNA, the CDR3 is TGTGCCAGCAGCAAAACTAGCGGGAGTGGCTATGAGCAGTTCTTC.

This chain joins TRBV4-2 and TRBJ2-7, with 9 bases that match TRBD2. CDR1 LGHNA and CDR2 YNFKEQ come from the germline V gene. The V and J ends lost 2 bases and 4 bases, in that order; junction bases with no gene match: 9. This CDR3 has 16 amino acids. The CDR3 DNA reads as TGTGCCAGCAGCCAACGACTAGCGGAGCCACCTTACGAGCAGTACTTC. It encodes CASSQRLAEPPYEQYF.

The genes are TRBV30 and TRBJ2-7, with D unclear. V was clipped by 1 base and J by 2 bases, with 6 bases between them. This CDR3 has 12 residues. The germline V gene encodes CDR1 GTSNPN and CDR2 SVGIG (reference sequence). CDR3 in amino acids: CAWSELTYEQYF. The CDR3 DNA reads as TGTGCCTGGAGTGAACTAACCTACGAGCAGTACTTC.

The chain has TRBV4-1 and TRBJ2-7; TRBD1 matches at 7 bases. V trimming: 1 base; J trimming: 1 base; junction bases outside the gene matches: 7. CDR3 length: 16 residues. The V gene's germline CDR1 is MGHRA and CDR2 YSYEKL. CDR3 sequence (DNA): TGCGCCAGCAGCCAAGTTCGGGACAGCGGTTCCTACGAGCAGTACTTC. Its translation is CASSQVRDSGSYEQYF.

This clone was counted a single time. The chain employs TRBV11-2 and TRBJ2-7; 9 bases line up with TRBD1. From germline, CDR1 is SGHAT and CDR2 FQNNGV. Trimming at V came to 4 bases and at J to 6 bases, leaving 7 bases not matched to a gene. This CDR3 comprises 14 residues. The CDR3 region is CASSYRDRVLEQYF. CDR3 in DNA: TGTGCCAGCAGCTACCGGGACAGGGTTCTCGAGCAGTACTTC. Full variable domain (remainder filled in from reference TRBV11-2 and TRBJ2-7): EAGVAQSPRYKIIEKRQSVAFWCNPISGHATLYWYQQILGQGPKLLIQFQNNGVVDDSQLPKDRFSAERLKGVDSTLKIQPAKLEDSAVYLCASSYRDRVLEQYFGPGTRLTVT.

Written as DNA, the CDR3 is TGTGCCAGCAGCTTAACTTCATACAGGGGCGGCACTGAAGCTTTCTTT. Its protein product is CASSLTSYRGGTEAFF. V usage is TRBV11-2 and J usage is TRBJ1-1; 7 positions match TRBD1. Germline V gene data show CDR1 as SGHAT and CDR2 as FQNNGV. The CDR3 sequence is 16 residues long. With V trimmed by 2 bases and J by 4 bases, 10 bases remained unmatched.

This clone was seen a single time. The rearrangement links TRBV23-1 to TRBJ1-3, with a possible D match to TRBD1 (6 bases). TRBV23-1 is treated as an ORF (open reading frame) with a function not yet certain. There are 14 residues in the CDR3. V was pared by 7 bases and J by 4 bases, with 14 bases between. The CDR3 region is CASNLQGGGNTIYF. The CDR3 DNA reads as TGCGCCAGCAACCTACAGGGAGGGGGAAACACCATATATTTT.

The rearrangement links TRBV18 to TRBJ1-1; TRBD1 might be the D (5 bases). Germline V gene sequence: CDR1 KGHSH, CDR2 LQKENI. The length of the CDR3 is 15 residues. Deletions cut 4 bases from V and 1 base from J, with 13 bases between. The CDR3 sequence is CASSLGWGGNTEAFF. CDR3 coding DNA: TGTGCCAGCTCACTAGGGTGGGGGGGGAACACTGAAGCTTTCTTT.